This entry lists 9 T cell receptor beta chains sequenced from one sample in a study of T cell repertoires in cytomegalovirus infection. TCRdb independently ran MiXCR on the reads; one entry per CDR3 protein. The sample includes roughly 54,000 distinct CDR3 sequences, about a third seen only once; the top ten take 55% to 75%. No antigens are known for them. The material sequenced was PBMCs, sequenced either directly or after in vitro stimulation (not recorded which). The receptors stem from a human donor in good health (CMV status not recorded). Some clones in this sample may be carry-over from other donors' samples.

The sample holds many counts of this clonotype. The chain carries TRBV6-5 and TRBJ1-5; the D is unclear. The V end was cut by 0 bases, the J end by 5 bases, with 8 bases between. CDR3 length: 14 amino acids. Germline V CDR1 and CDR2: MNHEY, SVGAGI. DNA of the CDR3: TGTGCCAGCAGTTACTCGGACGTGGATCAGCCCCAGCATTTT. Its protein is CASSYSDVDQPQHF.

This clonotype was detected only a few times. J is TRBJ1-6 and V is TRBV28, with D uncertain. This CDR3 region has 18 residues. CDR1 is MDHEN and CDR2 is SYDVKM in the germline V gene. Trimming shortened V by 2 bases and J by 5 bases, and 19 bases separated the two germline ends. CDR3 residues: CASSLEIGLDTDNSPLHF. The CDR3 DNA follows: TGTGCCAGCAGTTTAGAGATCGGGTTAGATACTGATAATTCACCCCTCCACTTT.

This clonotype came up a few times. This chain uses TRBV6-5 with TRBJ2-7; 7 nucleotides line up with TRBD1. The CDR3 length is 15 residues. Germline CDR1 MNHEY, CDR2 SVGAGI. V was clipped by 0 bases and J by 6 bases; unmatched bases: 8. DNA of the CDR3: TGTGCCAGCAGTTACTCGGGGACAGTAAAGGGCGAGCAGTACTTC. This codes for CASSYSGTVKGEQYF.

This clonotype has more than one count but fewer than ten. The chain couples TRBV6-5 to TRBJ2-1; 9 bases agree with TRBD1. Germline-derived CDR1 and CDR2 are MNHEY and SVGAGI. The CDR3 length is 19 residues. The junction had 18 bases not matched to a gene; V was cut back by 4 bases and J by 5 bases. The CDR3 spells CASSFSPKAWDRENNEQFF. In DNA form, the CDR3 reads TGTGCCAGCAGTTTCAGTCCGAAAGCCTGGGACAGGGAAAACAATGAGCAGTTCTTC.

The genes are TRBV20-1 and TRBJ2-4; the D gene could be TRBD1 or TRBD2 (5 bases each). This CDR3 is 12 amino acids long. Trimming removed 6 bases from V and 14 bases from J, with 20 bases in between. Germline CDR1 is DFQATT and CDR2 is SNEGSKA (reference sequence). The CDR3, as DNA: TGCAGTGCCACCCGCCTTCGGGACCTTGAGTACTTC. This encodes CSATRLRDLEYF.

This clonotype was recorded many times. CDR3 protein: CASSRLPGTIYFVYEQYF. The CDR3 DNA is TGCGCCAGCAGCCGGCTACCCGGGACTATCTATTTCGTGTACGAGCAGTACTTC. The V and J genes are TRBV4-1 and TRBJ2-7; TRBD2 matches at 7 bases. With V trimmed by 4 bases and J by 4 bases, 19 bases remained unmatched. This CDR3 has 18 residues. Germline V lookup: CDR1 MGHRA, CDR2 YSYEKL.

The table lists this clonotype with a few counts. V usage is TRBV28 and J usage is TRBJ1-4; D possibly corresponds to TRBD1 (5 bases). Trimming left V 7 bases short and J 8 bases short, with 14 bases between. This CDR3 has 13 residues. Looked up from germline, CDR1 is MDHEN and CDR2 is SYDVKM. This CDR3 is CASTGGFWEKLFF. In nucleotides, the CDR3 is TGTGCCAGCACCGGGGGTTTTTGGGAAAAACTGTTTTTT. The whole variable domain, remainder taken from reference TRBV28 and TRBJ1-4, is DVKVTQSSRYLVKRTGEKVFLECVQDMDHENMFWYRQDPGLGLRLIYFSYDVKMKEKGDIPEGYSVSREKKERFSLILESASTNQTSMYLCASTGGFWEKLFFGSGTQLSVL.

This chain links TRBV4-3 with TRBJ2-4; TRBD2 matches at 10 bases. The CDR3 consists of 14 residues. Germline trimming cut 1 base from V and 13 bases from J; bases unmatched to any gene: 7. CDR1 is LGHNA, CDR2 YSLEER, per germline. The DNA for the CDR3 is TGCGCCAGCAGCCAAGGGCTAGCGGGAGACGGGCAGTACTTC. Translated, it gives CASSQGLAGDGQYF.

V usage is TRBV10-3 and J usage is TRBJ2-1; D not certain. Trimming pared 6 bases from V and 0 bases from J, leaving 15 bases between. This CDR3 has 16 residues. The V gene's germline CDR1 is ENHRY and CDR2 SYGVKD. CDR3 protein: CAISGTEQSSYNEQFF. In nucleotides, the CDR3 is TGTGCCATCAGCGGAACGGAACAAAGCTCCTACAATGAGCAGTTCTTC.